This passage covers 21 T cell receptor beta chains from one sample sequenced in a study of cytomegalovirus exposure and HLA in healthy donors. This PCR relied on a set of 60 Vbeta primers and 13 Jbeta primers. Sequencing used immunoSEQ multiplex PCR; TCRdb keeps in-frame clones, though not all of them. The data show 100,000 to 150,000 clones, around three quarters seen once. Sequencing was performed on PBMCs. These receptors were taken from a woman between 50 and 59 years old in good health and CMV-seronegative.

The rearrangement links TRBV28 to TRBJ1-5; 7 bases fit TRBD1. Losses at the gene ends were 5 bases for V and 6 bases for J; bases not matched to a gene: 7. The CDR3 runs 14 residues. Germline CDR1 MDHEN, CDR2 SYDVKM. The CDR3 spells CASSATGSGQPQHF. The CDR3 nucleotides are TGTGCCAGCAGTGCGACAGGGTCTGGTCAGCCCCAGCATTTT. The whole variable domain, filled in from reference TRBV28 and TRBJ1-5, reads DVKVTQSSRYLVKRTGEKVFLECVQDMDHENMFWYRQDPGLGLRLIYFSYDVKMKEKGDIPEGYSVSREKKERFSLILESASTNQTSMYLCASSATGSGQPQHFGDGTRLSIL.

V usage is TRBV7-6 and J usage is TRBJ2-1; D gene unclear. Trimming cost V 1 base and J 0 bases, with 10 bases left between them. This CDR3 has 16 amino acids. CDR1 and CDR2 (germline): SGHVS, FNYEAQ. The CDR3 sequence is CASSLGTRGSYNEQFF. DNA for the CDR3: TGTGCCAGCAGCTTAGGTACTCGCGGCTCCTACAATGAGCAGTTCTTC.

V is TRBV18 and J is TRBJ1-1; TRBD1 matches at 10 bases. From germline, CDR1 is KGHSH and CDR2 LQKENI. V shed 5 bases, J shed 6 bases, and the junction held 6 bases outside the gene matches. The CDR3 runs to 14 residues. For the CDR3, the DNA is TGTGCCAGCTCAACGGGACAGGGGAAACCTGAAGCTTTCTTT. Amino acid sequence: CASSTGQGKPEAFF.

The chain recombines TRBV6-5 with TRBJ2-5, with D unclear. Near its end, the DNA agrees better with TRBJ2-7, so the J call may be wrong. The CDR3 has 14 amino acids. Germline CDR1 and CDR2: MNHEY and SVGAGI. CDR3 in amino acids: CASSFQASSYEQYF. The CDR3 nucleotides are TGTGCCAGCAGTTTCCAGGCGAGCTCCTACGAGCAGTACTTC.

The J gene is TRBJ1-4, the V gene TRBV5-4, with D perhaps matching TRBD1 (5 bases). There are 15 residues in the CDR3. Looked up from germline, CDR1 is SGHNT and CDR2 is YYREEE (reference sequence). V was shortened by 4 bases and J by 8 bases, with 18 bases between the two germline ends. CDR3 nucleotides: TGTGCCAGCAGCCTGGGGGGAGATCCGCGGGAAAAACTGTTTTTT. Amino acids: CASSLGGDPREKLFF. Variable domain in full (rest from reference TRBV5-4 and TRBJ1-4): ETGVTQSPTHLIKTRGQQVTLRCSSQSGHNTVSWYQQALGQGPQFIFQYYREEENGRGNFPPRFSGLQFPNYSSELNVNALELDDSALYLCASSLGGDPREKLFFGSGTQLSVL.

The chain employs TRBV11-1 and TRBJ1-1; D is perhaps TRBD1 (5 bases). CDR1 SGHAT and CDR2 FQDESV come from the germline V gene (reference sequence). V lost 5 bases and J 1 base, leaving 8 bases between the germline ends. This CDR3 has 13 residues. This chain's CDR3 is CASSVTENTEAFF. Here the CDR3 DNA reads TGTGCCAGCAGCGTGACAGAGAACACTGAAGCTTTCTTT.

The chain combines TRBV2 with TRBJ2-2, with D unresolved. Trimming removed 3 bases from V and 1 base from J, with 9 bases in between. CDR1 is SNHLY and CDR2 is FYNNEI in the germline V gene. The CDR3 extends over 15 amino acids. CDR3 sequence: CASSDGLRNTGELFF. Written as DNA, the CDR3 is TGTGCCAGCAGTGACGGGTTGCGGAACACCGGGGAGCTGTTTTTT.

The chain couples TRBV4-1 to TRBJ1-3; D might be TRBD1 (5 bases). This CDR3 comprises 15 residues. CDR1 and CDR2 from the germline V gene are MGHRA and YSYEKL. Trimming cost V 4 bases and J 0 bases, with 10 bases left between them. The CDR3 here is CASSLSGASGNTIYF. CDR3 nucleotides: TGCGCCAGCAGCCTCAGCGGGGCCTCTGGAAACACCATATATTTT.

The chain is built from TRBV7-2 and TRBJ2-7; 11 nucleotides line up with TRBD1. The germline V gene encodes CDR1 SGHTA and CDR2 FQGNSA. The V segment lost 5 bases and the J segment 9 bases; nucleotides outside the gene matches: 6. CDR3 length: 13 residues. CDR3 in amino acids: CASSEGTGGRQYF. DNA of the CDR3: TGTGCCAGCAGCGAAGGGACAGGGGGTCGGCAGTACTTC.

This chain uses TRBV29-1 with TRBJ1-1; the D gene is possibly TRBD1 (6 bases). V was cut by 7 bases and J by 2 bases, with 14 bases left in between. The CDR3 runs 13 residues. Germline lookup yields CDR1 SQVTM and CDR2 ANQGSEA. CDR3 in DNA: TGCAGCGAAACAAGGACAGCCAACACTGAAGCTTTCTTT. This codes for CSETRTANTEAFF.

This chain connects TRBV5-1 to TRBJ2-1; TRBD1 aligns across 7 bases. Unmatched junction bases numbered 15, after V lost 3 bases and J lost 12 bases. CDR1 and CDR2 (germline): SGHRS, YFSETQ. There are 15 residues in the CDR3. DNA of the CDR3: TGCGCCAGCAGCTCGACGGGCAAGACAGGGCGCCCGCAGTTCTTC. This codes for CASSSTGKTGRPQFF.

V usage is TRBV15 and J usage is TRBJ2-2; 9 bases are shared with TRBD1. CDR1 is LNHNV, CDR2 YYDKDF, per germline (reference sequence). This CDR3 comprises 16 residues. V lost 6 bases, J lost 1 base, and 6 bases stayed unmatched. CDR3 in DNA: TGTGCCACCAGGACGCCGGGACAGGGGAACACCGGGGAGCTGTTTTTT. It translates to CATRTPGQGNTGELFF.

This chain joins TRBV5-8 and TRBJ1-2, with unresolved D. This CDR3 spans 13 amino acids. Germline assignment: CDR1 SGHTS and CDR2 YDEGEE. Trimming took off 4 bases at V and 7 bases at J, with 14 bases between the two ends. CDR3 loop: CASSHSPVFGYTF. The CDR3 DNA reads TGTGCCAGCAGCCATTCACCGGTTTTTGGCTACACCTTC.

The CDR3 protein is CASSRTGAGTEAFF. The CDR3 DNA follows: TGTGCCAGCAGCCGCACAGGGGCCGGCACTGAAGCTTTCTTT. V usage is TRBV5-5 and J usage is TRBJ1-1; 7 bases map to TRBD1. Trimming at V came to 4 bases and at J to 4 bases, leaving 7 bases not matched to a gene. This CDR3 contains 14 residues. CDR1 is SGHKS, CDR2 YYEKEE, per germline (reference sequence).

Only one count was recorded for this clone. V and J are TRBV18 and TRBJ2-7, with TRBD1 as a possible D gene (5 bases). The CDR3 is 13 residues long. Trimming cost V 3 bases and J 2 bases, with 8 bases left between them. The germline V gene has CDR1 KGHSH and CDR2 LQKENI. CDR3: CASSPRQPYEQYF. CDR3 in DNA: TGTGCCAGCTCACCGCGACAGCCCTACGAGCAGTACTTC.

The J gene is TRBJ2-4, the V gene TRBV30; TRBD2 is a possible D gene (5 bases). The CDR3 extends over 15 amino acids. V was clipped by 4 bases and J by 1 base, with 14 bases between them. Germline V gives CDR1 GTSNPN, CDR2 SVGIG (reference sequence). The chain's CDR3 is CAWTPPRVAKNIQYF. As DNA, the CDR3 is TGTGCCTGGACCCCTCCGCGGGTTGCCAAAAACATTCAGTACTTC.

The V and J genes are TRBV5-4 and TRBJ2-1; 7 bases map to TRBD1. Germline CDR1 is SGHNT and CDR2 is YYREEE (reference sequence). V lost 4 bases and J lost 5; bases outside the gene matches: 9. This CDR3 has 15 residues. CDR3 coding DNA: TGTGCCAGCAGCCCCCCTGAGACAGGGAACAATGAGCAGTTCTTC. This gives the protein CASSPPETGNNEQFF.

CDR3 residues: CASSLGGDIAGKETQYF. In nucleotides, the CDR3 is TGTGCCAGCAGCTTAGGAGGCGACATAGCGGGAAAAGAGACCCAGTACTTC. The chain links TRBV7-6 to TRBJ2-5; TRBD2 matches at 8 bases. CDR1 and CDR2 from the germline V gene are SGHVS and FNYEAQ. The CDR3 extends over 17 amino acids. With 1 base clipped from V and 3 bases from J, the junction kept 10 bases outside the gene matches.

The genes are TRBV4-2 and TRBJ2-1, with 8 positions matching TRBD2. CDR3 length: 18 amino acids. The trim removed 0 bases at V and 1 base at J, leaving 8 bases unmatched. From germline, CDR1 is LGHNA and CDR2 YNFKEQ. CDR3 nucleotide sequence: TGTGCCAGCAGCCAAGAGGGACTAGAGTTTTCTTCCTACAATGAGCAGTTCTTC. Translating gives CASSQEGLEFSSYNEQFF.

This rearrangement joins TRBV7-2 to TRBJ1-1, with 11 bases lining up with TRBD1. The CDR3 runs 17 residues. The junction had 9 bases not matched to a gene; V was cut back by 5 bases and J by 1 base. The germline CDR1 and CDR2 sequences are SGHTA and FQGNSA. This CDR3 reads CASSIASGTGGNTEAFF. CDR3 nucleotides: TGTGCCAGCAGCATCGCGTCCGGGACAGGGGGGAACACTGAAGCTTTCTTT.

The CDR3 sequence: CASSFKTGARNYGYTF. Here the CDR3 DNA reads TGTGCCAGCAGCTTTAAGACAGGGGCGAGGAACTATGGCTACACCTTC. The chain combines TRBV5-4 with TRBJ1-2; 8 bases line up with TRBD1. Germline V gene data show CDR1 as SGHNT and CDR2 as YYREEE (reference sequence). With 2 bases clipped from V and 2 bases from J, the junction kept 8 bases outside the gene matches. The CDR3 consists of 16 residues.